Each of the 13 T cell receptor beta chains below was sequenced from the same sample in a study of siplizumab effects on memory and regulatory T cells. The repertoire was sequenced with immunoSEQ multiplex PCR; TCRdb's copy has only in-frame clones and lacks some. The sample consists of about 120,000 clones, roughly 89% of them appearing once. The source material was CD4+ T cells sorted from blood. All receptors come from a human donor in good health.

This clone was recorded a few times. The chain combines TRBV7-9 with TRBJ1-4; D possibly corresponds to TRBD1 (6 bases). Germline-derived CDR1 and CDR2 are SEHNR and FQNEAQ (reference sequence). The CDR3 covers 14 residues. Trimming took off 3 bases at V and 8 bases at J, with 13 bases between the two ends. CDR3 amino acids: CASSLGHLEEKLFF. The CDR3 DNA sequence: TGTGCCAGCAGCTTGGGACACTTAGAAGAAAAACTGTTTTTT. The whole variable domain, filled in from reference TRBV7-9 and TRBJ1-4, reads DTGVSQNPRHKITKRGQNVTFRCDPISEHNRLYWYRQTLGQGPEFLTYFQNEAQLEKSRLLSDRFSAERPKGSFSTLEIQRTEQGDSAMYLCASSLGHLEEKLFFGSGTQLSVL.

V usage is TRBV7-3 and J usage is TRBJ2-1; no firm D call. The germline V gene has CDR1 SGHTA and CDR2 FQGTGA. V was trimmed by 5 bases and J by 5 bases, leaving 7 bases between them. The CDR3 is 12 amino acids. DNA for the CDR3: TGTGCCAGCAGCCCGGGTCACAATGAGCAGTTCTTC. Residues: CASSPGHNEQFF.

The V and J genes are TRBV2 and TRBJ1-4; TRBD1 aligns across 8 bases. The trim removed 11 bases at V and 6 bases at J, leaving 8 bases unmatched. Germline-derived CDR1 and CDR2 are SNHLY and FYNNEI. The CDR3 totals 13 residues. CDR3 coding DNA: TGTGCCGGAAACAGGGGGATCTATGAAAAACTGTTTTTT. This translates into CAGNRGIYEKLFF.

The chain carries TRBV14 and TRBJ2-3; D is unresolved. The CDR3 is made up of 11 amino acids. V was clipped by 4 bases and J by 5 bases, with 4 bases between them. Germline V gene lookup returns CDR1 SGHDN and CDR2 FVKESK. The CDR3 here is CASSLRDTQYF. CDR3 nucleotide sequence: TGTGCCAGCAGCCTTAGAGATACGCAGTATTTT.

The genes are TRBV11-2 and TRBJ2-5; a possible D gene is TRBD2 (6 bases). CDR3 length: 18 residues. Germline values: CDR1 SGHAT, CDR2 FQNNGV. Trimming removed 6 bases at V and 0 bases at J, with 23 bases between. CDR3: CASSLGGASLGYQETQYF. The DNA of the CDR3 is TGTGCCAGCAGTTTGGGCGGGGCTAGTTTAGGGTACCAAGAGACCCAGTACTTC.

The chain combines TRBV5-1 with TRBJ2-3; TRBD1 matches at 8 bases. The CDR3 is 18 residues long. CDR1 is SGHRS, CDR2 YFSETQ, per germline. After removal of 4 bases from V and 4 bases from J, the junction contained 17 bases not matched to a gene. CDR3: CASSLQGANRGSADTQYF. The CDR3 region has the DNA TGCGCCAGCAGCCTTCAGGGGGCAAACAGGGGGTCCGCAGATACGCAGTATTTT. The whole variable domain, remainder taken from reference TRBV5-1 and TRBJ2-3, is KAGVTQTPRYLIKTRGQQVTLSCSPISGHRSVSWYQQTPGQGLQFLFEYFSETQRNKGNFPGRFSGRQFSNSRSEMNVSTLELGDSALYLCASSLQGANRGSADTQYFGPGTRLTVL.

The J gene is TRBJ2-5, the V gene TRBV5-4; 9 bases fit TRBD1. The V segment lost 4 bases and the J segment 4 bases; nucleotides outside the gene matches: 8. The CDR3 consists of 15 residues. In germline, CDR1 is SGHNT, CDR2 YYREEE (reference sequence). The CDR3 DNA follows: TGTGCCAGCAGCCCGGGACAGGGCACGAGAGAGACCCAGTACTTC. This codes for CASSPGQGTRETQYF.

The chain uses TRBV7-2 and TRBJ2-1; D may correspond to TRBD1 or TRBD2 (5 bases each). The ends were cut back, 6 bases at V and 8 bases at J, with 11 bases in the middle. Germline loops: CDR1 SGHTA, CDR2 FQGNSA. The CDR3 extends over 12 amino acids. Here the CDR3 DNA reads TGTGCCAGCAGACGTCCGGGACATGAGCAGTTCTTC. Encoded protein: CASRRPGHEQFF.

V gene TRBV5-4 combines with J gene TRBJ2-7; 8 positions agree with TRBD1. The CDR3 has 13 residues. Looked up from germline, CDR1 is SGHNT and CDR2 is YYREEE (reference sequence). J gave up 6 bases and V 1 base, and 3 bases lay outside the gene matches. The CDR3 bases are TGTGCCAGCAGCTTGCGGCAGGGGGCCGAGCAGTACTTC. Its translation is CASSLRQGAEQYF.

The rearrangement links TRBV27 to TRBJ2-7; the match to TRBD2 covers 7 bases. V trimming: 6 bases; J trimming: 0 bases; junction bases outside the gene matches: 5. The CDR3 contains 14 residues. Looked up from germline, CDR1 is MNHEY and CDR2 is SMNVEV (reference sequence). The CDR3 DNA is TGTGCCAGCAGCTCTAGCGGAAACTCCTACGAGCAGTACTTC. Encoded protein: CASSSSGNSYEQYF.

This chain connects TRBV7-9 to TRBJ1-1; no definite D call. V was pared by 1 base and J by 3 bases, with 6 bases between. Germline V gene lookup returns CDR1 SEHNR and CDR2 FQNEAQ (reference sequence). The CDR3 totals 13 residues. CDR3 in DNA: TGTGCCAGCAGCTTAGTAACGGACACTGAAGCTTTCTTT. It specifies CASSLVTDTEAFF.

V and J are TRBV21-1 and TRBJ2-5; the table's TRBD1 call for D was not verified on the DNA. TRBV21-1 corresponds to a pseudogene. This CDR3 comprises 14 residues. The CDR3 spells CASRITGGGETQYF. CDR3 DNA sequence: TGTGCCAGCAGAATTACAGGGGGAGGAGAGACCCAGTACTTC.

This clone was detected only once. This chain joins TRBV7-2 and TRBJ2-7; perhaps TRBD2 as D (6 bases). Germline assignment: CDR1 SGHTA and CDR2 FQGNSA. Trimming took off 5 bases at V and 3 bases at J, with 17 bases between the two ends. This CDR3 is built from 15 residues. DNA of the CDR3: TGTGCCAGCAGCCCCTCCTGGGACTTCTACTACGAGCAGTACTTC. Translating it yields CASSPSWDFYYEQYF.